These T cell receptor beta chains were read from a single sample in a study of T cell responses to AZD1222 COVID-19 vaccine. Profiled with immunoSEQ multiplex PCR; TCRdb holds only in-frame clones, not every one. The sample gives roughly 100,000 clones, approximately 81% of which show up once; 15% to 20% is in the top ten. The sample here was peripheral blood, taken on day 0 of AZD1222 vaccination. The receptors were gathered from an adult in good health. CDR3s include the opening cysteine and the closing phenylalanine or tryptophan. A D gene is named only where the DNA matches it firmly.

TRBV11-3,TRBD1,TRBJ2-1,CASSLAGTGSYNEQFF
TRBV30,.,TRBJ1-5,CAWSDMGWDQPQHF
TRBV25-1,TRBD1,TRBJ1-2,CASSPTDRVGYTF
TRBV14,.,TRBJ1-2,CASSQEVTGYGYTF
TRBV11-3,TRBD2,TRBJ2-1,CASSLRLAGNNEQFF
TRBV23-1,.,TRBJ2-5,CASSQSEGRQETQYF
TRBV7-9,.,TRBJ2-1,CASTLGGINEQFF
TRBV10-3,TRBD2,TRBJ2-6,CATQDPGGTLSGANVLTF
TRBV7-8,.,TRBJ1-1,CASSPRQMLNTEAFF
TRBV12-3/TRBV12-4,.,TRBJ1-5,CASRGGSNQPQHF
TRBV19,.,TRBJ1-2,CASSPTGNYGYTF
TRBV5-6,.,TRBJ2-5,CASSWRAGETQYF
TRBV19,.,TRBJ2-7,CASSIEGSYEQYF
TRBV5-4,.,TRBJ2-3,CASSPTTQYTDTQYF
TRBV19,.,TRBJ1-2,CASSIGSAGGYTF
TRBV27,TRBD2,TRBJ2-1,CASSSLGLAVYNEQFF
TRBV19,TRBD1,TRBJ1-1,CASSILRGRDTEAFF
TRBV19,TRBD2,TRBJ2-1,CASSVGLSNEQFF
TRBV6-5,TRBD1,TRBJ1-3,CATSTTGRGNTIYF
TRBV6-1,.,TRBJ1-3,CASSEWERGNTIYF
TRBV5-4,TRBD1,TRBJ1-2,CASSKDRVGGYTF
TRBV5-5,.,TRBJ2-5,CASTDPAVIQETQYF
TRBV24-1,.,TRBJ2-1,CATSDDGGASYNEQFF
TRBV6-2/TRBV6-3,.,TRBJ1-6,CASSYHSDSPSPLHF
TRBV5-1,.,TRBJ1-5,CASRPDSNQPQHF
TRBV12-5,.,TRBJ2-1,CASGLRLLSGFTRNEQFF
TRBV9,.,TRBJ1-1,CASSKEGVNTEAFF
TRBV12-3/TRBV12-4,.,TRBJ2-3,CASSLGGDTQYF
TRBV9,.,TRBJ1-1,CASSVGNVGHGTEAFF
TRBV7-8,.,TRBJ1-1,CASSSRVEAFF
TRBV19,TRBD1,TRBJ1-1,CASRRGGRDTEAFF
TRBV19,TRBD2,TRBJ2-3,CASSGGLAGGTDTQYF
TRBV4-3,.,TRBJ1-1,CASSPGMEMNTEAFF
TRBV9,.,TRBJ1-5,CASKTQGESNQPQHF
TRBV7-2,.,TRBJ1-4,CASSLGPRGTEKLFF
TRBV6-5,TRBD1,TRBJ1-1,CASRGRGPETEAFF
TRBV25-1,TRBD1,TRBJ1-2,CASSEWDSNYGYTF